This TCR beta chain stems from a study of blood T cell repertoires in COVID-19. Study-level information: The United States, Italy and Spain provided the acute and convalescent COVID-19 samples. T cells, B-cell-depleted T cells, or PBMCs supplied cDNA or gDNA.

Per germline, CDR1 MNHEY and CDR2 SVGAGI. Trimming took 5 bases from V and 5 from J, leaving 10 bases between them. The CDR3 covers 12 residues. In the original processing: Reference gene primer amplification yielded estimated nucleated cell counts. Sequencing was performed with immunoSEQ multiplex PCR; in TCRdb, only in-frame clones are kept and a portion is missing. From that table come the V and J calls and clone size; the DNA was used to work out D and trimming. This repertoire shows around 170,000 clones, roughly four fifths found once; its top ten account for approximately 1.4%. Sequencing was done on a sample of peripheral blood. The chain uses TRBV6-5 and TRBJ2-7; possibly TRBD2 for D (5 bases). This receptor was identified in a human donor in a cohort sampled during active COVID-19. CDR3 coding DNA: TGTGCCAGCAGTACCGTGGGAGACGAGCAGTACTTC. Translation: CASSTVGDEQYF.